Below are 26 T cell receptor beta chains sequenced from a single sample in a study of T-cell reconstitution after alpha-beta-depleted transplantation in children. Molecular barcoding with unique molecular identifiers was used for the TCRbeta library. TCRdb reanalysed the PCR reads using MiXCR and keeps one entry per CDR3 protein. The table records 250,000 to 350,000 distinct CDR3 sequences, approximately 9.8% of them present only once. The sequenced sample was PBMCs from the stem cell graft donor, obtained from the stem cell graft. These receptors were collected from a human donor who donated a stem cell graft to a child with SCID.

The sample holds many counts of this clonotype. CDR3 nucleotide sequence: TGCAGTGCTAGAACCCTCGGTAGGGGGGCGATCGCTGAAGCTTTCTTT. This translates into CSARTLGRGAIAEAFF. V usage is TRBV20-1 and J usage is TRBJ1-1; the D gene is possibly TRBD1 (6 bases). Germline-derived CDR1 and CDR2 are DFQATT and SNEGSKA (reference sequence). Trimming cost V 2 bases and J 6 bases, with 22 bases left between them. CDR3 length: 16 residues.

This clonotype has only a few counts. The chain is built from TRBV5-1 and TRBJ2-1; the D gene is possibly TRBD1 (5 bases). Trimming removed 0 bases at V and 5 bases at J, with 15 bases between. This CDR3 region has 16 residues. Looked up from germline, CDR1 is SGHRS and CDR2 is YFSETQ. The chain's CDR3 is CASSLGPQGGDNEQFF. The CDR3 DNA reads TGCGCCAGCAGCTTGGGTCCCCAGGGTGGGGACAATGAGCAGTTCTTC.

The chain carries TRBV19 and TRBJ1-5, with 9 bases identical to TRBD1. This CDR3 has 15 residues. Trimming removed 6 bases from V and 7 bases from J; junction bases left unmatched: 10. From germline, CDR1 is LNHDA and CDR2 SQIVND (reference sequence). CDR3 DNA: TGTGCCAGTAGAAGCCGGGACAGGGTTATCCAGCCCCAGCATTTT. Amino acids: CASRSRDRVIQPQHF.

This chain joins TRBV28 and TRBJ1-1, with TRBD1 matching 9 bases. V lost 2 bases and J lost 2; bases outside the gene matches: 6. From germline, CDR1 is MDHEN and CDR2 SYDVKM. The CDR3 extends over 16 amino acids. The CDR3 nucleotides read TGTGCCAGCAGTTTAAGGGACAGGGCCACAAACACTGAAGCTTTCTTT. Translated, it gives CASSLRDRATNTEAFF.

This clonotype was observed a handful of times. The genes are TRBV18 and TRBJ2-7; 8 nucleotides align to TRBD1. The trim removed 6 bases at V and 6 bases at J, leaving 10 bases unmatched. Germline CDR1 reads KGHSH; CDR2 reads LQKENI. CDR3 length: 14 residues. The CDR3 DNA reads TGTGCCAGCTCTGCTAGACAGGGGATTCGCGAGCAGTACTTC. Amino acids: CASSARQGIREQYF.

In the case of this clonotype: At one end, the junction sequence differs from germline, possibly due to a read error. This rearrangement joins TRBV6-5 to TRBJ1-1; D may be TRBD1 (5 bases). Germline assignment: CDR1 MNHEY and CDR2 SVGAGI. The CDR3 length is 14 residues. The CDR3 nucleotides are TGTGCCAGCAGTTACTCGATTGTCGGGACTGGAGCTTTCTTT. Protein: CASSYSIVGTGAFF.

The table lists this clonotype with a few counts. V usage is TRBV5-1 and J usage is TRBJ2-7; 7 nucleotides line up with TRBD1. Unmatched junction bases numbered 5, after V lost 6 bases and J lost 2 bases. Per germline, CDR1 SGHRS and CDR2 YFSETQ. This CDR3 has 13 amino acids. CDR3 in DNA: TGCGCCAGCACCTCGGGACAGCCCTACGAGCAGTACTTC. It specifies CASTSGQPYEQYF.

The genes are TRBV7-2 and TRBJ2-3; D may be TRBD1 (6 bases). CDR3 size: 14 residues. The germline V gene encodes CDR1 SGHTA and CDR2 FQGNSA. V lost 5 bases to trimming and J lost 0 bases, with 9 bases between them. The CDR3 spells CASSIGQSTDTQYF. CDR3 coding DNA: TGTGCCAGCAGCATAGGACAGAGCACAGATACGCAGTATTTT.

This clonotype occurred a few times. This rearrangement joins TRBV12-3 or TRBV12-4 to TRBJ1-2; 7 bases are shared with TRBD1. Trimming at V came to 5 bases and at J to 4 bases, leaving 10 bases not matched to a gene. This CDR3 spans 15 amino acids. The CDR3 spells CASSLSGGSSYGYTF. CDR3 sequence (DNA): TGTGCCAGCAGTCTCTCAGGGGGATCGAGCTATGGCTACACCTTC.

The V gene is TRBV3-1, the J gene TRBJ2-2, with 7 bases matching TRBD1. The CDR3 has 13 residues. J lost 7 bases, V lost 4 bases, and 3 bases had no gene match. Germline V gene lookup returns CDR1 LGHDT and CDR2 YNNKEL (reference sequence). The CDR3 nucleotides read TGTGCCAGCAGCCGAGCAGGGGGCGGGGAGCTGTTTTTT. This sequence encodes CASSRAGGGELFF.

V is TRBV6-1 and J is TRBJ2-5, with 10 nucleotides matching TRBD2. This CDR3 comprises 16 residues. J lost 0 bases, V lost 6 bases, and 7 bases had no gene match. CDR1 and CDR2 from the germline V gene are MNHNS and SASEGT. The CDR3 sequence is CASRPRLAGNQETQYF. The CDR3 DNA is TGTGCCAGCAGGCCCCGACTAGCGGGTAACCAAGAGACCCAGTACTTC.

The genes are TRBV6-1 and TRBJ1-3, with D perhaps matching TRBD1 (5 bases). Per germline, CDR1 MNHNS and CDR2 SASEGT. V was trimmed by 5 bases and J by 0 bases, leaving 11 bases between them. The CDR3 totals 15 residues. In nucleotides, the CDR3 is TGTGCCAGCAGTCCCCTGGACATCTCTGGAAACACCATATATTTT. Its protein product is CASSPLDISGNTIYF.

This clonotype was seen ten or more times. The CDR3 reads CASSLVTEAFF. The CDR3 region has the DNA TGTGCCAGCAGCTTAGTCACTGAAGCTTTCTTT. V usage is TRBV7-8 and J usage is TRBJ1-1; D not resolved. Trimming pared 1 base from V and 4 bases from J, leaving 1 base between. Germline CDR1 SGHVS, CDR2 FQNEAQ. The CDR3 runs 11 residues.

This clonotype was detected a few times. The gene calls are TRBV7-9 and TRBJ2-5, with 8 bases aligning to TRBD1. Germline CDR1 reads SEHNR; CDR2 reads FQNEAQ (reference sequence). The V segment lost 1 base and the J segment 0 bases; nucleotides outside the gene matches: 7. The CDR3 is 17 residues long. This chain's CDR3 is CASSLGDRRTYQETQYF. The CDR3 nucleotides read TGTGCCAGCAGCTTAGGGGACAGGCGTACCTACCAAGAGACCCAGTACTTC.

This chain uses TRBV6-6 with TRBJ2-2; no definite D call. Trimming left V 2 bases short and J 9 bases short, with 7 bases between. This CDR3 has 12 amino acids. From germline, CDR1 is MNHNY and CDR2 SVGAGI (reference sequence). The CDR3 region has the DNA TGTGCCAGCAGTTACCACTCCTGGGAGCTGTTTTTT. Protein: CASSYHSWELFF.

This clonotype was observed a handful of times. The chain has TRBV6-1 and TRBJ2-2; possible D gene TRBD2, 5 bases. CDR1 and CDR2 from the germline V gene are MNHNS and SASEGT. With 1 base removed from V and 4 bases from J, the gap between germline ends came to 13 bases. The CDR3 contains 16 residues. Written as DNA, the CDR3 is TGTGCCAGCAGTGAAGGGCCGCGGAGGTTCACCGGGGAGCTGTTTTTT. Translated, it gives CASSEGPRRFTGELFF.

This clonotype was picked up many times. This chain uses TRBV20-1 with TRBJ2-3, with a tentative D call TRBD1 (5 bases). V lost 5 bases and J lost 0, with 15 bases in between. Germline V gene sequence: CDR1 DFQATT, CDR2 SNEGSKA (reference sequence). This CDR3 comprises 15 residues. The CDR3 loop is CSAGQGTTSTDTQYF. Written as DNA, the CDR3 is TGCAGTGCTGGTCAGGGAACTACTAGCACAGATACGCAGTATTTT.

This clonotype has a handful of counts. The V gene is TRBV3-1, the J gene TRBJ1-4; 8 bases agree with TRBD1. With 4 bases clipped from V and 6 bases from J, the junction kept 7 bases outside the gene matches. The CDR3 consists of 15 residues. From germline, CDR1 is LGHDT and CDR2 YNNKEL (reference sequence). CDR3 sequence: CASSPGTGHDEKLFF. The CDR3 bases are TGTGCCAGCAGCCCGGGGACAGGTCACGATGAAAAACTGTTTTTT.

This clonotype was found many times. CDR3 sequence reads: CASSQGSGKGNEQFF. DNA for the CDR3: TGTGCCAGCAGCCAAGGCTCAGGAAAGGGCAATGAGCAGTTCTTC. The chain links TRBV4-2 to TRBJ2-1; D is undetermined. The CDR3 has 15 amino acids. Germline CDR1 reads LGHNA; CDR2 reads YNFKEQ. The germline V and J ends were trimmed by 1 base and 6 bases, with 13 bases remaining between them.

This clonotype was counted between two and nine times. The J gene is TRBJ2-7, the V gene TRBV7-9, with D possibly matching TRBD2 (5 bases). Between the trimmed V and J ends, which lost 4 bases and 2 bases, there was a span of 15 bases. Germline CDR1 reads SEHNR; CDR2 reads FQNEAQ (reference sequence). The CDR3 loop spans 15 amino acids. The CDR3 is CASSSTSRGTYEQYF. The CDR3 region has the DNA TGTGCCAGCAGCTCGACTTCTCGGGGAACCTACGAGCAGTACTTC.

This clonotype occurred a few times. The chain combines TRBV6-2 or TRBV6-3 with TRBJ2-7; 7 bases line up with TRBD1. This CDR3 is built from 12 residues. The ends lost 7 bases at V and 6 bases at J; junction bases unmatched: 6. Germline V gives CDR1 MNHEY, CDR2 SVGEGT. The CDR3 nucleotides read TGTGCCAGCAAGCCCTCAGGGGGCGAGCAGTACTTC. Translating gives CASKPSGGEQYF.

This clonotype was seen repeatedly, ten times or more. This chain connects TRBV3-1 to TRBJ2-4; maybe TRBD1 (5 bases). The germline V and J ends were trimmed by 6 bases and 6 bases, with 6 bases remaining between them. The length of the CDR3 is 11 residues. CDR1 is LGHDT and CDR2 is YNNKEL in the germline V gene (reference sequence). CDR3 protein: CASSTGNIQYF. In nucleotides, the CDR3 is TGTGCCAGCAGTACAGGAAACATTCAGTACTTC.

CDR3 amino acids: CASSWGQENYGYTF. CDR3 DNA sequence: TGCGCCAGCAGCTGGGGACAGGAGAACTATGGCTACACCTTC. The chain joins TRBV5-1 to TRBJ1-2, with 8 bases that match TRBD1. The germline V gene encodes CDR1 SGHRS and CDR2 YFSETQ. The CDR3 runs to 14 residues. With V trimmed by 3 bases and J by 2 bases, 3 bases remained unmatched.

This clonotype was detected only a few times. This chain connects TRBV6-1 to TRBJ1-1; no firm D call. Looked up from germline, CDR1 is MNHNS and CDR2 is SASEGT. The V end was cut by 6 bases, the J end by 1 base, with 12 bases between. CDR3 size: 14 residues. The CDR3, as DNA: TGTGCCAGCAGCCAGGCTTGGGGGAACACTGAAGCTTTCTTT. Amino acid sequence: CASSQAWGNTEAFF.

The chain uses TRBV12-3 or TRBV12-4 and TRBJ2-1; D unclear. Trimming cost V 8 bases and J 0 bases, with 14 bases left between them. The CDR3 covers 15 residues. CDR3 region: CASSLGSHSYNEQFF. CDR3 DNA sequence: TGTGCCAGCTCCCTGGGGTCCCACTCCTACAATGAGCAGTTCTTC.

The chain carries TRBV5-1 and TRBJ1-4, with 7 bases fitting TRBD1. The germline gives CDR1 SGHRS, CDR2 YFSETQ. The CDR3 totals 14 residues. Germline trimming cut 1 base from V and 5 bases from J; bases unmatched to any gene: 2. The CDR3 region is CASSLQQGNEKLFF. CDR3 sequence (DNA): TGCGCCAGCAGCTTGCAACAGGGGAATGAAAAACTGTTTTTT.